The clone carrying this TCR beta chain was detected many times. These data are taken from a study of blood T cells in healthy people across ages. The authors ran a second PCR of about 7 to 11 cycles using a sample-barcoded 5' primer and a J-beta primer mix. TCRdb analysed the 5' RACE reads with MiXCR anew, one entry per CDR3 protein. This sample has about 2 million distinct CDR3 sequences, with 49% found just once. Samples each had at least 5.5 micrograms of total RNA extracted. The germline V gene encodes CDR1 LNHDA and CDR2 SQIVND (reference sequence). This CDR3 is 11 amino acids long. Trimming cost V 2 bases and J 7 bases, with 6 bases left between them.

The sequencing input was blood. This chain uses TRBV19 with TRBJ2-7; the D is unclear. The clonotype was recovered from a woman in her thirties or forties in good health. The CDR3 protein is CASSIREEQYF. For the CDR3, the DNA is TGTGCCAGTAGTATACGAGAAGAGCAGTACTTC.